The 13 T cell receptor beta chains listed next were all sequenced from one sample in a study of T cell responses to AZD1222 COVID-19 vaccine. The data were produced by immunoSEQ multiplex PCR, yet TCRdb's version contains in-frame clones alone and is incomplete. The table includes some 150,000 clones, roughly 90% detected once. The sequencing here drew on peripheral blood, taken 28 days after the second AZD1222 dose. The receptor source for this set is an adult who received the AZD1222 COVID-19 vaccine.

This chain joins TRBV6-6 and TRBJ2-2; D is uncertain. V dropped 6 bases and J dropped 4 bases, with 6 bases sitting between them. CDR3 length: 12 amino acids. Germline V gives CDR1 MNHNY, CDR2 SVGAGI (reference sequence). CDR3 sequence (DNA): TGTGCCAGCAGCCCTGGCACCGGGGAGCTGTTTTTT. Translated, it gives CASSPGTGELFF.

This clone appeared once. This sequence joins TRBV4-1 and TRBJ2-3, with 9 nucleotides matching TRBD2. V shed 0 bases, J shed 5 bases, and the junction held 6 bases outside the gene matches. The CDR3 sequence is 16 residues long. Germline V lookup: CDR1 MGHRA, CDR2 YSYEKL. Here the CDR3 reads CASSQEPAGGGDTQYF. The CDR3 DNA sequence: TGCGCCAGCAGCCAAGAACCAGCGGGGGGTGGAGATACGCAGTATTTT.

The V gene is TRBV3-1 (or the pseudogene TRBV3-2), the J gene TRBJ2-7; D is perhaps TRBD1 (5 bases). V was cut by 5 bases and J by 5 bases, with 16 bases left in between. The germline CDR1 and CDR2 sequences are LGHDT and YNNKEL (reference sequence). The CDR3 runs 14 residues. The CDR3 DNA reads as TGTGCCAGCAGCGCCCGGACACGAAGCGACGAGCAGTACTTC. It encodes CASSARTRSDEQYF.

The rearrangement uses TRBV30 and TRBJ2-2, with TRBD1 identical over 7 bases. After removal of 4 bases from V and 0 bases from J, the junction contained 2 bases not matched to a gene. CDR1 and CDR2 from the germline V gene are GTSNPN and SVGIG (reference sequence). This CDR3 is built from 14 residues. CDR3 nucleotide sequence: TGTGCCTGGACTGGGACAGCGAACACCGGGGAGCTGTTTTTT. Amino acids: CAWTGTANTGELFF.

In this sample, this clone turned up a few times. This chain links TRBV5-6 with TRBJ1-2; TRBD1 matches at 7 bases. This CDR3 has 17 amino acids. V lost 1 base to trimming and J lost 4 bases; unmatched junction nucleotides: 13. The germline gives CDR1 SGHDT, CDR2 YYEEEE. CDR3 nucleotides: TGTGCCAGCAGCTTGAAGGGCAGGGGGTCGCCTCTCTATGGCTACACCTTC. Translation: CASSLKGRGSPLYGYTF. The whole variable domain, remainder taken from reference TRBV5-6 and TRBJ1-2, is DAGVTQSPTHLIKTRGQQVTLRCSPKSGHDTVSWYQQALGQGPQFIFQYYEEEERQRGNFPDRFSGHQFPNYSSELNVNALLLGDSALYLCASSLKGRGSPLYGYTFGSGTRLTVV.

The chain combines TRBV4-3 with TRBJ1-3, with D unresolved. The germline V gene encodes CDR1 LGHNA and CDR2 YSLEER. This CDR3 is 16 amino acids long. V was pared by 1 base and J by 6 bases, with 16 bases between. DNA for the CDR3: TGCGCCAGCAGCCAAGGGGGAAATTTTTTAACAAACACCATATATTTT. This translates into CASSQGGNFLTNTIYF.

The rearrangement links TRBV6-4 to TRBJ1-5; the D is unclear. Germline values: CDR1 MRHNA, CDR2 SNTAGT. The V and J ends lost 5 bases and 0 bases respectively, with 14 bases between them. The CDR3 loop spans 16 amino acids. The CDR3 bases are TGTGCCAGCAGTAAGGACTGTTCGTATAGCAATCAGCCCCAGCATTTT. It codes for CASSKDCSYSNQPQHF.

V usage is TRBV12-3 or TRBV12-4 and J usage is TRBJ1-1; D possibly corresponds to TRBD1 (6 bases). The CDR3 loop spans 13 amino acids. V was cut by 6 bases and J by 1 base, with 9 bases left in between. The CDR3 is CASRRGWNTEAFF. CDR3 coding DNA: TGTGCCAGCAGGAGGGGGTGGAACACTGAAGCTTTCTTT.

The V and J genes are TRBV2 and TRBJ2-7; D remains ambiguous. Trimming shortened V by 7 bases and J by 10 bases, and 11 bases separated the two germline ends. The CDR3 loop spans 10 amino acids. Germline V gene lookup returns CDR1 SNHLY and CDR2 FYNNEI. The CDR3 sequence is CASISTEQYF. The DNA of the CDR3 is TGTGCCAGCATTAGTACGGAACAGTACTTC. The whole variable domain, filled in from reference TRBV2 and TRBJ2-7, reads EPEVTQTPSHQVTQMGQEVILRCVPISNHLYFYWYRQILGQKVEFLVSFYNNEISEKSEIFDDQFSVERPDGSNFTLKIRSTKLEDSAMYFCASISTEQYFGPGTRLTVT.

The chain uses TRBV5-4 and TRBJ2-1; TRBD2 might be the D (5 bases). V dropped 4 bases and J dropped 8 bases, with 13 bases sitting between them. This CDR3 comprises 13 residues. In germline, CDR1 is SGHNT, CDR2 YYREEE (reference sequence). The CDR3 coding sequence is TGTGCCAGCAGCCCACCTTCTAGCTATGAGCAGTTCTTC. Translation: CASSPPSSYEQFF.

V is TRBV18 and J is TRBJ1-2; TRBD1 might be the D (5 bases). This CDR3 is built from 13 residues. V dropped 2 bases and J dropped 8 bases, with 12 bases sitting between them. Germline V gives CDR1 KGHSH, CDR2 LQKENI. CDR3 nucleotides: TGTGCCAGCTCACCATCGGACACATCCGGCTACACCTTC. Translating it yields CASSPSDTSGYTF.

The rearrangement links TRBV27 to TRBJ2-1, with D perhaps matching TRBD2 (5 bases). With 2 bases removed from V and 9 bases from J, the gap between germline ends came to 14 bases. Germline-derived CDR1 and CDR2 are MNHEY and SMNVEV (reference sequence). CDR3 size: 14 residues. The CDR3 bases are TGTGCCAGCAGTTTAGCCGGGGTTGGGGTTGAGCAGTTCTTC. Its protein is CASSLAGVGVEQFF.

The chain carries TRBV9 and TRBJ1-1; D unresolved. V was cut by 1 base and J by 1 base, with 8 bases left in between. This CDR3 is built from 14 residues. CDR1 is SGDLS and CDR2 is YYNGEE in the germline V gene. The CDR3 DNA sequence: TGTGCCAGCAGCGTAACAGACGCGAACACTGAAGCTTTCTTT. Translated, it gives CASSVTDANTEAFF.